This passage covers 18 T cell receptor beta chains from one sample sequenced in a study of radiotherapy plus CTLA-4 blockade in lung cancer. Generated by immunoSEQ multiplex PCR, the TCRdb table keeps only in-frame clones and is missing some. There are fewer than 75,000 clones in the sample; around nine tenths occur only once, and 35% to 50% lies in the top ten. Here the sequenced sample was peripheral blood, taken from a patient treated with radiotherapy plus ipilimumab. Source of these receptors: a human donor with non-small cell lung cancer that progressed on radiotherapy plus ipilimumab.

This sequence joins TRBV5-1 and TRBJ2-3; 7 bases are a match to TRBD2. Unmatched junction bases numbered 12, after V lost 0 bases and J lost 5 bases. The CDR3 length is 17 residues. Germline V gene data show CDR1 as SGHRS and CDR2 as YFSETQ. CDR3 region: CASSLVGAGRVGDTQYF. The CDR3 DNA is TGCGCCAGCAGCTTGGTAGGGGCAGGGAGGGTAGGAGATACGCAGTATTTT. The variable domain in full, completed from reference TRBV5-1 and TRBJ2-3, reads KAGVTQTPRYLIKTRGQQVTLSCSPISGHRSVSWYQQTPGQGLQFLFEYFSETQRNKGNFPGRFSGRQFSNSRSEMNVSTLELGDSALYLCASSLVGAGRVGDTQYFGPGTRLTVL.

The chain is built from TRBV29-1 and TRBJ2-5; possibly TRBD2 for D (6 bases). The V gene lost 7 bases and the J gene lost 7 bases, with 13 bases spanning the gap. There are 11 residues in the CDR3. CDR1 is SQVTM, CDR2 ANQGSEA, per germline. The CDR3, as DNA: TGCAGCGCTAGGGGAGGTGGGACCCAGTACTTC. Protein product: CSARGGGTQYF.

J is TRBJ2-7 and V is TRBV4-1; 8 nucleotides agree with TRBD2. CDR3 length: 17 amino acids. V shed 0 bases and J 5 bases; nucleotides not matched to a gene: 12. The germline CDR1 and CDR2 sequences are MGHRA and YSYEKL. CDR3 loop: CASSQDELTSGYHEQYF. The CDR3 DNA is TGCGCCAGCAGCCAAGATGAATTAACTAGCGGTTACCACGAGCAGTACTTC.

The gene calls are TRBV2 and TRBJ2-1; TRBD2 might be the D (6 bases). Trimming took 7 bases from V and 6 from J, leaving 13 bases between them. The CDR3 is made up of 13 amino acids. CDR1 and CDR2 (germline): SNHLY, FYNNEI. CDR3 sequence reads: CASMGGVSNEQFF. The CDR3 DNA is TGTGCCAGCATGGGGGGAGTAAGCAATGAGCAGTTCTTC.

The chain joins TRBV6-5 to TRBJ1-2; no clear D gene. V lost 5 bases, J lost 6 bases, and 19 bases lay in between. The germline V gene has CDR1 MNHEY and CDR2 SVGAGI. The CDR3 length is 15 residues. The chain's CDR3 is CASSDWTHHRDGYTF. In DNA, the CDR3 is TGTGCCAGCAGTGACTGGACCCATCACAGAGATGGCTACACCTTC.

This chain joins TRBV7-8 and TRBJ2-1; 7 bases map to TRBD2. Germline trimming cut 3 bases from V and 10 bases from J; bases unmatched to any gene: 6. The CDR3 runs 13 residues. Germline lookup yields CDR1 SGHVS and CDR2 FQNEAQ. CDR3 sequence: CASSFREGGEQFF. Written as DNA, the CDR3 is TGTGCCAGCAGCTTTAGAGAGGGAGGGGAGCAGTTCTTC.

J is TRBJ2-1 and V is TRBV30, with 10 bases fitting TRBD1. V shed 2 bases and J 5 bases; nucleotides not matched to a gene: 3. The germline CDR1 and CDR2 sequences are GTSNPN and SVGIG (reference sequence). The CDR3 spans 14 residues. The CDR3 DNA sequence: TGTGCCTGGAGTACCGGGACAGGGGACAATGAGCAGTTCTTC. Translating it yields CAWSTGTGDNEQFF.

This sequence joins TRBV18 and TRBJ2-7; TRBD2 matches at 10 bases. CDR1 is KGHSH and CDR2 is LQKENI in the germline V gene. The CDR3 sequence is 15 residues long. The ends lost 4 bases at V and 3 bases at J; junction bases unmatched: 6. The CDR3 bases are TGTGCCAGCTCACGAGATGGGACTAGCGTCTACGAGCAGTACGTC. Protein sequence: CASSRDGTSVYEQYV.

The chain combines TRBV6-5 with TRBJ2-7; TRBD2 matches 12 bases. The CDR3 sequence is 14 residues long. V was pared by 4 bases and J by 2 bases, with 0 bases of the junction left unmatched. Germline CDR1 is MNHEY and CDR2 is SVGAGI. The CDR3 DNA follows: TGTGCCAGCAGTTCTAGCGGGAGGGCCTACGAGCAGTACGTC. Encoded protein: CASSSSGRAYEQYV.

The rearrangement uses TRBV7-9 and TRBJ2-1, with 9 bases matching TRBD2. The CDR3 is 16 amino acids. The junction had 7 bases not matched to a gene; V was cut back by 5 bases and J by 2 bases. Germline V CDR1 and CDR2: SEHNR, FQNEAQ (reference sequence). The CDR3 spells CASSRSGRLAYNEQFF. In nucleotides, the CDR3 is TGTGCCAGCAGCCGTAGCGGGAGACTCGCCTACAATGAGCAGTTCTTC.

The gene calls are TRBV6-5 and TRBJ1-1; D is unclear. The ends were cut back, 5 bases at V and 4 bases at J, with 8 bases in the middle. CDR1 and CDR2 from the germline V gene are MNHEY and SVGAGI. The CDR3 extends over 12 amino acids. The CDR3 loop is CASSNMGTEAFF. In DNA form, the CDR3 reads TGTGCCAGCAGTAACATGGGCACTGAAGCTTTCTTT.

The genes are TRBV5-1 and TRBJ2-1, with D possibly being TRBD2 (6 bases). Germline loops: CDR1 SGHRS, CDR2 YFSETQ. V was shortened by 0 bases and J by 2 bases, with 9 bases between the two germline ends. The CDR3 runs 15 residues. The CDR3 nucleotides read TGCGCCAGCAGCTTGGCTAGCGAGACCTACAATGAGCAGTTCTTC. Translating gives CASSLASETYNEQFF.

The rearrangement uses TRBV6-1 and TRBJ2-7, with a weak D call TRBD1 (6 bases). V dropped 3 bases and J dropped 4 bases, with 13 bases sitting between them. The length of the CDR3 is 14 residues. CDR1 is MNHNS, CDR2 SASEGT, per germline. For the CDR3, the DNA is TGTGCCAGCAGTGATTCCAGGGGTGGGTACGAGCAGTACTTC. It specifies CASSDSRGGYEQYF.

The chain carries TRBV25-1 and TRBJ1-1; TRBD1 aligns across 7 bases. The CDR3 consists of 17 residues. The germline gives CDR1 MGHDK, CDR2 SYGVNS. Trimming cost V 6 bases and J 0 bases; bases outside gene matches: 13. The CDR3 protein is CASSQNRDSAMNTEAFF. The CDR3 region has the DNA TGTGCCAGCAGCCAGAACCGGGACAGCGCTATGAACACTGAAGCTTTCTTT. Drawing the rest from reference TRBV25-1 and TRBJ1-1, the complete variable domain is EADIYQTPRYLVIGTGKKITLECSQTMGHDKMYWYQQDPGMELHLIHYSYGVNSTEKGDLSSESTVSRIRTEHFPLTLESARPSHTSQYLCASSQNRDSAMNTEAFFGQGTRLTVV.

As concerns this clone: The sample contains more than one DNA sequence encoding this CDR3. The chain joins TRBV7-3 to TRBJ1-2; a weak D match, TRBD1 (6 bases). This CDR3 region has 13 residues. V was clipped by 2 bases and J by 8 bases, with 12 bases between them. Germline-derived CDR1 and CDR2 are SGHTA and FQGTGA. DNA of the CDR3: TGTGCCAGCAGCTTAGGGCCGGGGGCGGGCTACACCTTC. Residues: CASSLGPGAGYTF. Drawing the rest from reference TRBV7-3 and TRBJ1-2, the complete variable domain is GAGVSQTPSNKVTEKGKYVELRCDPISGHTALYWYRQSLGQGPEFLIYFQGTGAADDSGLPNDRFFAVRPEGSVSTLKIQRTERGDSAVYLCASSLGPGAGYTFGSGTRLTVV.

V usage is TRBV30 and J usage is TRBJ1-4, with D hard to call. Germline V gene sequence: CDR1 GTSNPN, CDR2 SVGIG (reference sequence). The CDR3 runs to 14 residues. V shed 4 bases and J shed 0 bases, with 9 bases lying between them. CDR3 nucleotides: TGTGCCTGGAAAGGCCTTACAACTAATGAAAAACTGTTTTTT. Translation: CAWKGLTTNEKLFF.

The chain links TRBV27 to TRBJ2-1; no clear D. CDR1 and CDR2 from the germline V gene are MNHEY and SMNVEV (reference sequence). V lost 5 bases, J lost 1 base, and 9 bases lay in between. The CDR3 runs 14 residues. As DNA, the CDR3 is TGTGCCAGCAGTCTAGACCCATCCTACAATGAGCAGTTCTTC. Amino acids: CASSLDPSYNEQFF.

The rearrangement uses TRBV7-2 and TRBJ2-2; possibly TRBD1 for D (7 bases). In germline, CDR1 is SGHTA, CDR2 FQGNSA. V lost 0 bases and J 4 bases, leaving 9 bases between the germline ends. The CDR3 contains 15 residues. The CDR3 DNA reads as TGTGCCAGCAGCTTAGCCAGGGGGGTCACCGGGGAGCTGTTTTTT. Protein sequence: CASSLARGVTGELFF.